These 16 T cell receptor beta chains were all obtained from the same sample, sequenced in a study of human T cells and chemical hapten exposure. Each CDR3 protein is one row after TCRdb ran MiXCR on the RACE reads. The sample carries roughly 380,000 distinct CDR3 sequences, about 4.4% recorded once. Time point defined: patch test 1, 2 weeks after DPC sensitization. The treatment was: therapeutic diphenylcyclopropenone sensitization with weekly scalp DPC. This sample comprised whole blood, obtained in connection with sensitization to the hapten diphenylcyclopropenone (DPC). Receptors originate from a woman aged 45-59 years with alopecia areata. Some clones in this sample may be carry-over from other donors' samples.

This clonotype was counted many times. The rearrangement uses TRBV9 and TRBJ2-1; tentative D call: TRBD1 (6 bases). CDR1 and CDR2 from the germline V gene are SGDLS and YYNGEE. The CDR3 contains 13 residues. V lost 5 bases, J lost 10 bases, and 16 bases lay in between. CDR3 region: CASRHDVGQEQFF. The CDR3 nucleotides read TGTGCCAGCAGACACGACGTAGGACAGGAGCAGTTCTTC.

About this clonotype itself: This may arise from a read error, as a much more abundant clone is one base away. The CDR3 does not end in the conserved phenylalanine or tryptophan, so this is likely a read error. The genes are TRBV6-6 and TRBJ1-5; D ambiguous. Germline-derived CDR1 and CDR2 are MNHNY and SVGAGI (reference sequence). This CDR3 spans 13 amino acids. V lost 2 bases to trimming and J lost 5 bases, with 7 bases between them. CDR3 sequence (DNA): TGTGCCAGCAGTTACCGGAGAGATCAGCCCCAGCATCTT. This translates into CASSYRRDQPQHL.

Comment on this clonotype: Possible read error: a much larger clone is one base away. The V gene is TRBV7-8, the J gene TRBJ1-5; D may be TRBD1 (5 bases). The CDR3 has 16 amino acids. Germline V gene sequence: CDR1 SGHVS, CDR2 FQNEAQ. V lost 4 bases to trimming and J lost 4 bases, with 17 bases between them. The CDR3 sequence is CASSSLPGLLNQPQHF. The CDR3 DNA sequence: TGTGCCAGCAGCTCGCTGCCGGGACTGTTAAATCAGCCCCAGCATTTT.

This rearrangement joins TRBV6-5 to TRBJ2-1, with no clear D. The CDR3 runs to 16 residues. Looked up from germline, CDR1 is MNHEY and CDR2 is SVGAGI. V gave up 7 bases and J gave up 0 bases, with 16 bases separating them. CDR3 sequence (DNA): TGTGCCAGCAAACTCGGCCGACGAGTCTCCTACAATGAGCAGTTCTTC. Translating it yields CASKLGRRVSYNEQFF.

The chain links TRBV2 to TRBJ1-4; D is perhaps TRBD1 (5 bases). Trimming cost V 6 bases and J 8 bases, with 28 bases left between them. In germline, CDR1 is SNHLY, CDR2 FYNNEI. CDR3 length: 18 residues. CDR3 sequence reads: CASSTGISGETWGEKLFF. In DNA, the CDR3 is TGTGCCAGCAGCACCGGGATATCGGGGGAGACGTGGGGAGAAAAACTGTTTTTT.

Only a few counts were recorded for this clonotype. J is TRBJ1-1 and V is TRBV29-1, with D maybe TRBD1 (6 bases). CDR1 SQVTM and CDR2 ANQGSEA come from the germline V gene. This CDR3 contains 16 residues. Trimming pared 3 bases from V and 1 base from J, leaving 18 bases between. The CDR3 DNA reads TGCAGCGTTGACTTCGACAGGCAGAACCCGAACACTGAAGCTTTCTTT. It is translated as CSVDFDRQNPNTEAFF.

As regards this clonotype: A single base separates this from a much larger clone, so it may be a read error. The CDR3 ends on some other residue instead of the conserved phenylalanine or tryptophan, so this is likely a read error. The rearrangement joins TRBV3-1 to TRBJ1-1; 7 bases fit TRBD1. V dropped 1 base and J dropped 4; count of bases not matched to a gene: 3. Germline V gene lookup returns CDR1 LGHDT and CDR2 YNNKEL (reference sequence). The CDR3 is 14 residues long. The CDR3 is CASSQVGGLTEAFC. The CDR3 DNA follows: TGTGCCAGCAGCCAAGTAGGGGGCCTCACTGAAGCTTTCTGT.

This clonotype has ten or more counts. V and J are TRBV12-3 or TRBV12-4 and TRBJ1-2, with TRBD1 matching 8 bases. V was clipped by 6 bases and J by 3 bases; unmatched bases: 6. This CDR3 has 14 amino acids. CDR3 amino acids: CASSMMTGDYGYTF. In DNA, the CDR3 is TGTGCCAGCAGCATGATGACAGGGGACTATGGCTACACCTTC.

This clonotype was recorded many times. The chain employs TRBV18 and TRBJ1-1; possible D gene TRBD1, 6 bases. Between the trimmed V and J ends, which lost 8 bases and 0 bases, there was a span of 10 bases. There are 13 residues in the CDR3. The germline V gene has CDR1 KGHSH and CDR2 LQKENI. The CDR3 is CASSGQLNTEAFF. DNA for the CDR3: TGTGCCAGCAGCGGACAGCTGAACACTGAAGCTTTCTTT.

This clonotype appeared a few times. This chain connects TRBV28 to TRBJ1-1, with TRBD1 matching 7 bases. Germline V CDR1 and CDR2: MDHEN, SYDVKM. V dropped 1 base and J dropped 4; count of bases not matched to a gene: 6. The CDR3 runs to 15 residues. CDR3 sequence (DNA): TGTGCCAGCAGTTTATCGCAGGGGGGGAGCACTGAAGCTTTCTTT. Protein product: CASSLSQGGSTEAFF.

Ten or more counts support this clonotype. The J gene is TRBJ2-3, the V gene TRBV9; D is uncertain. This CDR3 contains 14 residues. In germline, CDR1 is SGDLS, CDR2 YYNGEE. The germline V and J ends were trimmed by 4 bases and 2 bases, with 11 bases remaining between them. The CDR3 nucleotides read TGTGCCAGCAGCTCCCGGACGGACACAGATACGCAGTATTTT. Residues: CASSSRTDTDTQYF.

This clonotype occurred many times. V and J are TRBV6-5 and TRBJ2-7, with D perhaps matching TRBD1 or TRBD2 (5 bases each). From germline, CDR1 is MNHEY and CDR2 SVGAGI. Trimming removed 4 bases from V and 1 base from J, with 14 bases in between. The CDR3 runs to 15 residues. The CDR3 coding sequence is TGTGCCAGCAGTTTAACCCGGGACGCATCCTACGAGCAGTACTTC. It translates to CASSLTRDASYEQYF.

This clonotype was detected many times. The rearrangement links TRBV9 to TRBJ1-5, with TRBD1 as a possible D gene (5 bases). Germline V gene lookup returns CDR1 SGDLS and CDR2 YYNGEE. Trimming cost V 3 bases and J 4 bases, with 8 bases left between them. The CDR3 length is 13 residues. CDR3 nucleotide sequence: TGTGCCAGCAGCGCAGGGTCGAATCAGCCCCAGCATTTT. It is translated as CASSAGSNQPQHF.

This clonotype came up many times. This chain joins TRBV29-1 and TRBJ1-2; no reliable D call. Trimming left V 4 bases short and J 8 bases short, with 11 bases between. The CDR3 is 11 residues long. Germline V gene data show CDR1 as SQVTM and CDR2 as ANQGSEA. CDR3 nucleotide sequence: TGCAGCGTTGCCCTACGCGGGGGCTACACCTTC. Translation: CSVALRGGYTF.

This clonotype appeared many times. The V call is TRBV13, the J call TRBJ2-3; D unresolved. The CDR3 loop spans 15 amino acids. The V gene lost 5 bases and the J gene lost 0 bases, with 12 bases spanning the gap. Germline lookup yields CDR1 PRHDT and CDR2 FYEKMQ (reference sequence). The CDR3 protein is CASSPLQGSTDTQYF. CDR3 bases: TGTGCCAGCAGCCCCCTACAAGGAAGCACAGATACGCAGTATTTT.

This clonotype was seen many times. The gene calls are TRBV20-1 and TRBJ2-1; TRBD2 aligns across 8 bases. The ends lost 7 bases at V and 9 bases at J; junction bases unmatched: 8. Germline V gene sequence: CDR1 DFQATT, CDR2 SNEGSKA (reference sequence). This CDR3 spans 12 amino acids. This CDR3 reads CSVEREMVEQFF. CDR3 sequence (DNA): TGCAGTGTGGAGCGGGAGATGGTTGAGCAGTTCTTC.